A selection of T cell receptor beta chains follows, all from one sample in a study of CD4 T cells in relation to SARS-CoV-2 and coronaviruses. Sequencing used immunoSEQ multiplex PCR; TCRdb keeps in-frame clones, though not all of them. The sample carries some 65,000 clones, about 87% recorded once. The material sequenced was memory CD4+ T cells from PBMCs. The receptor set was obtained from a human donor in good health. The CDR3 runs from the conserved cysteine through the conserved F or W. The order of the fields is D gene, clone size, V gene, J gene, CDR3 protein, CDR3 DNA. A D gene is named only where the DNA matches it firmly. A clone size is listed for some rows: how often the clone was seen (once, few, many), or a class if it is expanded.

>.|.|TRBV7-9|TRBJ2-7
CASSSSSSHYSEQYF
TGTGCCAGCAGCTCCTCTTCCTCCCATTACTCCGAGCAGTACTTC
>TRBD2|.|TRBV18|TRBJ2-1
CASSPSLAGINEQFF
TGTGCCAGCTCACCAAGTCTAGCGGGGATCAATGAGCAGTTCTTC
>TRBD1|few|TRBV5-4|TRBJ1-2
CASSLVGTGDNYGYTF
TGTGCCAGCAGCTTGGTGGGGACAGGGGATAACTATGGCTACACCTTC
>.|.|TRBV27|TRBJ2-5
CASSSDAGKHQETQYF
TGTGCCAGCAGTTCTGATGCAGGGAAACACCAAGAGACCCAGTACTTC
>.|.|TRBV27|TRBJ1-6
CASSLMGPVNSPLHF
TGTGCCAGCAGTTTAATGGGACCCGTTAATTCACCCCTCCACTTT
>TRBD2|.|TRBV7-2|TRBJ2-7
CASRREAGGSYEQYF
TGTGCCAGCAGAAGGGAAGCGGGGGGATCCTACGAGCAGTACTTC
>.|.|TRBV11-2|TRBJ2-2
CASSLARDTGELFF
TGTGCCAGCAGCTTAGCACGAGACACCGGGGAGCTGTTTTTT
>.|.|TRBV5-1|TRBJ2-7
CASSLKNGPYEQYF
TGCGCCAGCAGCTTGAAGAACGGACCCTACGAGCAGTACTTC
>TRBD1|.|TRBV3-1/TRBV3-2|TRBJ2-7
CASSPYRWGTGGRGISYEQYF
TGTGCCAGCAGCCCTTATAGGTGGGGGACAGGGGGGAGAGGGATCTCCTACGAGCAGTACTTC
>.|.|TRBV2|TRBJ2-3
CASRWEDTQYF
TGTGCCAGCAGATGGGAGGATACGCAGTATTTT
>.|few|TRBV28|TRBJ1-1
CASSGGSTEAFF
TGTGCCAGCAGCGGGGGCAGCACTGAAGCTTTCTTT
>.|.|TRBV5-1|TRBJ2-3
CASSPMWGDTQYF
TGCGCCAGCAGCCCAATGTGGGGAGATACGCAGTATTTT
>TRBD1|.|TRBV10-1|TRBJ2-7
CASSDLGQYGEQYF
TGCGCCAGCAGTGACTTGGGACAGTATGGGGAGCAGTACTTC
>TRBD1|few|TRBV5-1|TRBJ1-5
CASSWEGADTQPQHF
TGCGCCAGCAGCTGGGAGGGGGCAGATACTCAGCCCCAGCATTTT
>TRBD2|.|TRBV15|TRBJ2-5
CATSRGGVQETQYF
TGTGCCACCAGCAGGGGGGGGGTCCAAGAGACCCAGTACTTC
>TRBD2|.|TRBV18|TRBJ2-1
CASSPRGSSYNEQFF
TGTGCCAGCTCTCCGCGGGGGAGCTCCTACAATGAGCAGTTCTTC
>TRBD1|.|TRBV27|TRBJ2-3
CASSGGQGVSTDTQYF
TGTGCCAGCAGTGGGGGACAGGGGGTCAGCACAGATACGCAGTATTTT
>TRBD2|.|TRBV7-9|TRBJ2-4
CASSASGGTNIQYF
TGTGCCAGCAGCGCTAGCGGGGGGACCAACATTCAGTACTTC
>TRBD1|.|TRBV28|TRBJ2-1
CASSLGQGEQFF
TGTGCCAGCAGCCTAGGACAGGGAGAGCAGTTCTTC
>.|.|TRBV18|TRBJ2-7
CASSPASYEQYF
TGTGCCAGCTCACCAGCCTCCTACGAGCAGTACTTC
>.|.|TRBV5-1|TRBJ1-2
CASSFRMGDGYTF
TGCGCCAGCAGCTTTAGGATGGGGGATGGCTACACCTTC
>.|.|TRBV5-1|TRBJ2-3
CASSGADTQYF
TGCGCCAGCAGCGGCGCAGATACGCAGTATTTT
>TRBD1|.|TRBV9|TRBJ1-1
CASSPNRGNTEAFF
TGTGCCAGCAGCCCGAACAGGGGGAACACTGAAGCTTTCTTT
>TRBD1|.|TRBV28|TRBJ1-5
CASSLLDRYSNQPQHF
TGTGCCAGCAGTCTCCTGGACAGGTATAGCAATCAGCCCCAGCATTTT
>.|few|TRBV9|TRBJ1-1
CASSAGQNTEAFF
TGTGCCAGCAGCGCGGGACAGAACACTGAAGCTTTCTTT
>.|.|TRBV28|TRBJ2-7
CASGAFAGTYEQYF
TGTGCCAGCGGCGCTTTCGCAGGTACCTACGAGCAGTACTTC
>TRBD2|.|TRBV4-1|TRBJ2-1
CASSQDSASGYNEQFF
TGCGCCAGCAGCCAAGACTCGGCTAGCGGATACAATGAGCAGTTCTTC
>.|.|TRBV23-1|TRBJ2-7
CASSQLPGREISYEQYF
TGCGCCAGCAGTCAGCTACCGGGACGGGAGATCTCCTACGAGCAGTACTTC
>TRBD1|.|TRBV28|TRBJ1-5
CASSGGGQEDLNQPQHF
TGTGCCAGCAGCGGGGGGGGACAGGAGGATTTAAATCAGCCCCAGCATTTT
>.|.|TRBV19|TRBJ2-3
CASSGRTSTDTQYF
TGTGCCAGTAGTGGGAGGACGAGCACAGATACGCAGTATTTT
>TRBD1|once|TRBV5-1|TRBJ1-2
CASQPGQGSGYTF
TGCGCCAGCCAACCGGGACAGGGGAGTGGCTACACCTTC
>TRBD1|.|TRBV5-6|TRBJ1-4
CASSLTGGPTNEKLFF
TGTGCCAGCAGCTTAACAGGGGGGCCCACTAATGAAAAACTGTTTTTT
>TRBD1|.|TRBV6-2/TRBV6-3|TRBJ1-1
CASSPTTGGTEAFF
TGTGCCAGCAGTCCGACGACAGGGGGGACTGAAGCTTTCTTT
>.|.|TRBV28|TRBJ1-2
CASSLLAGPRRGYTF
TGTGCCAGCAGTTTATTGGCAGGGCCACGACGTGGCTACACCTTC
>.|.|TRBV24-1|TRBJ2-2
CATSDPTTPTGELFF
TGTGCCACCAGTGACCCGACCACTCCGACAGGGGAGCTGTTTTTT
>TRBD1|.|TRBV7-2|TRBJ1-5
CASSLRGQGNQPQHF
TGTGCCAGCAGCTTAAGGGGGCAGGGCAATCAGCCCCAGCATTTT
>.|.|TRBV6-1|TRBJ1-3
CASSDGDLSGNTIYF
TGTGCCAGCAGTGACGGGGATCTCTCTGGAAACACCATATATTTT
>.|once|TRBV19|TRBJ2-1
CATSGGLDNEQFF
TGTGCCACTTCAGGGGGGCTCGACAATGAGCAGTTCTTC
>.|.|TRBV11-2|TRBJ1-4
CASSLGGGIEKLFF
TGTGCCAGCAGCTTAGGAGGGGGGATTGAAAAACTGTTTTTT
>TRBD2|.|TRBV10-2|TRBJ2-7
CASSEVAGRSPYEQYF
TGCGCCAGCAGTGAGGTAGCGGGGCGATCCCCCTACGAGCAGTACTTC
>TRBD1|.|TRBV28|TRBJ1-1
CASSITGGGVNTEAFF
TGTGCCAGCAGTATCACAGGGGGCGGGGTGAACACTGAAGCTTTCTTT
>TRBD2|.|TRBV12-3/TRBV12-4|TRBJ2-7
CASSGLAGNEQYF
TGTGCCAGCAGTGGACTAGCGGGGAACGAGCAGTACTTC
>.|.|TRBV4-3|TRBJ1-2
CASNSAGGYTF
TGCGCCAGCAACAGCGCGGGCGGCTACACCTTC
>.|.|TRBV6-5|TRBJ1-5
CASSYSGTRQPQHF
TGTGCCAGCAGTTACTCCGGGACGCGCCAGCCCCAGCATTTT
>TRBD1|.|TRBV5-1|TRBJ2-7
CASSLAGTGAYEQYF
TGCGCCAGCAGCTTGGCTGGGACAGGGGCCTACGAGCAGTACTTC
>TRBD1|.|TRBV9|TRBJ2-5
CASSVGTGQETQYF
TGTGCCAGCAGCGTAGGGACAGGGCAAGAGACCCAGTACTTC
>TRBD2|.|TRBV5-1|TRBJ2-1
CASSLTSGSYNEQFF
TGCGCCAGCAGCTTGACTAGCGGGTCCTACAATGAGCAGTTCTTC
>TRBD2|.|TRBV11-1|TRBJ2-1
CASSGGDYSYNEQFF
TGTGCCAGCAGTGGGGGGGATTACTCCTACAATGAGCAGTTCTTC
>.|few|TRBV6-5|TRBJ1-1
CASSYGGGYTEAFF
TGTGCCAGCAGTTACGGTGGGGGTTACACTGAAGCTTTCTTT